A selection of T cell receptor beta chains follows, all from one sample in a study of T cell responses to AZD1222 COVID-19 vaccine. Profiling relied on immunoSEQ multiplex PCR, and the TCRdb table lists in-frame clones only, not all of them. Recorded for this sample: more than 110,000 clones. What was sequenced was peripheral blood. These receptors all come from an adult in good health. The CDR3 runs from the conserved cysteine through the conserved F or W. D genes are given only for firm matches.

d_call	v_call	j_call	cdr3_nt	cdr3_aa
TRBD1	TRBV30	TRBJ1-5	TGTGCCTGGAGTTCCCGGGACAGGGGCAATCAGCCCCAGCATTTT	CAWSSRDRGNQPQHF
NA	TRBV4-3	TRBJ2-7	TGCGCCAGCAGCCAAGATAGGGCCTCCTACGAGCAGTACTTC	CASSQDRASYEQYF
TRBD2	TRBV7-3	TRBJ2-5	TGTGCCAGCAGCCCCGGGACTAGCATAATAGAGACCCAGTACTTC	CASSPGTSIIETQYF
NA	TRBV7-9	TRBJ2-1	TGTGCCAGCAGCTTAGCGAAGAATGAGCAGTTCTTC	CASSLAKNEQFF
NA	TRBV5-4	TRBJ2-3	TGTGCCAGCAGCTTGTCCAGCGCTAGCACAGATACGCAGTATTTT	CASSLSSASTDTQYF
NA	TRBV4-3	TRBJ1-2	TGCGCCAGCAGCCAAGTTTCTGGGGGATCTAACTATGGCTACACCTTC	CASSQVSGGSNYGYTF
TRBD1	TRBV6-2/TRBV6-3	TRBJ2-3	TGTGCCAGCTGTTGCAGGGACAGGGGGCGCGGCGGGGGGACCGATACGCAGTATTTT	CASCCRDRGRGGGTDTQYF
NA	TRBV6-5	TRBJ1-1	TGTGCCAGCAGTCCAGGTCGGGGGACTGAAGCTTTCTTT	CASSPGRGTEAFF
NA	TRBV3-1/TRBV3-2	TRBJ2-1	TGTGCCAGCAGCCCTAGGACAGTCTCCTACAATGAGCAGTTCTTC	CASSPRTVSYNEQFF
TRBD1	TRBV19	TRBJ1-4	TGTGCCAGTAGCCAGGTCCCAGGGGGACCCGATGGGAATGAAAAACTGTTTTTT	CASSQVPGGPDGNEKLFF
TRBD1	TRBV7-9	TRBJ1-2	TGTGCCAGCAGCTTAGCGGGGACAGATGGCTACACCTTC	CASSLAGTDGYTF
TRBD1	TRBV4-2	TRBJ1-1	TGTGCCAGCAGCCATCGGGACAGGGGAATGAACACTGAAGCTTTCTTT	CASSHRDRGMNTEAFF
NA	TRBV5-1	TRBJ1-2	TGCGCCAGCAGCTTGGCAGGATATGGCTACACCTTC	CASSLAGYGYTF
NA	TRBV29-1	TRBJ2-2	TGCAGCGTTGTGTTTGCAATGAACACCGGGGAGCTGTTTTTT	CSVVFAMNTGELFF